The rows below give T cell receptor beta chains drawn from one sample of a study of blood T cell repertoires in COVID-19. The data were produced by immunoSEQ multiplex PCR, yet TCRdb's version contains in-frame clones alone and is incomplete. Among around 300,000 clones, approximately 83% were seen once, and the ten largest hold 9.5% to 11%. The sample was peripheral blood. The receptors come from a woman in her seventies with acute or convalescent COVID-19. Both conserved end residues are part of each CDR3. The order of the fields is V gene, J gene, D gene, clone size, CDR3 protein, CDR3 DNA. A D gene is named only where the DNA matches it firmly. The listing skips clone size in some rows; elsewhere it reads once, few, many or a size class.

v_gene: TRBV3-1/TRBV3-2; j_gene: TRBJ2-7; d_gene: NA; abundance: NA; CDR3aa: CASSPGSTYEQYF; CDR3nt: TGTGCCAGCAGCCCGGGATCAACCTACGAGCAGTACTTC
v_gene: TRBV18; j_gene: TRBJ1-5; d_gene: NA; abundance: NA; CDR3aa: CASSWTDSGPQHF; CDR3nt: TGTGCCAGCTCGTGGACAGATTCGGGGCCCCAGCATTTT
v_gene: TRBV19; j_gene: TRBJ2-7; d_gene: TRBD1; abundance: NA; CDR3aa: CASTDGTGDTHEQYF; CDR3nt: TGTGCCAGTACCGATGGGACAGGGGATACCCACGAGCAGTACTTC
v_gene: TRBV7-9; j_gene: TRBJ2-3; d_gene: NA; abundance: few; CDR3aa: CASSLLPGGRTDTQYF; CDR3nt: TGTGCCAGCAGCTTACTTCCGGGGGGCCGCACAGATACGCAGTATTTT
v_gene: TRBV7-9; j_gene: TRBJ2-2; d_gene: TRBD1; abundance: NA; CDR3aa: CASRRTGGAGTGELFF; CDR3nt: TGTGCCAGCAGGCGAACAGGGGGCGCGGGCACCGGGGAGCTGTTTTTT
v_gene: TRBV6-6; j_gene: TRBJ1-2; d_gene: NA; abundance: NA; CDR3aa: CASSYRAGGGYTF; CDR3nt: TGTGCCAGCAGTTACAGGGCAGGAGGTGGCTACACCTTC
v_gene: TRBV4-1; j_gene: TRBJ2-5; d_gene: TRBD2; abundance: NA; CDR3aa: CASSQDNSLAGGQETQYF; CDR3nt: TGCGCCAGCAGCCAAGATAATAGTCTAGCGGGGGGTCAAGAGACCCAGTACTTC
v_gene: TRBV20-1; j_gene: TRBJ1-2; d_gene: NA; abundance: NA; CDR3aa: CSASSRRGNYGYTF; CDR3nt: TGCAGTGCTAGTAGTCGGAGGGGCAACTATGGCTACACCTTC
v_gene: TRBV4-1; j_gene: TRBJ1-1; d_gene: NA; abundance: once; CDR3aa: CASSQWGGVRTEAFF; CDR3nt: TGCGCCAGCAGCCAATGGGGGGGCGTTAGGACTGAAGCTTTCTTT
v_gene: TRBV7-9; j_gene: TRBJ1-2; d_gene: TRBD1; abundance: NA; CDR3aa: CASSSNHRGGFGYTF; CDR3nt: TGTGCCAGCAGTTCAAACCACAGGGGCGGGTTTGGCTACACCTTC
v_gene: TRBV6-5; j_gene: TRBJ1-2; d_gene: TRBD1; abundance: NA; CDR3aa: CASSYSITQGGGYTF; CDR3nt: TGTGCCAGCAGTTACTCGATAACGCAGGGGGGTGGCTACACCTTC
v_gene: TRBV7-8; j_gene: TRBJ2-7; d_gene: TRBD2; abundance: NA; CDR3aa: CASSPSGGAGYEQYF; CDR3nt: TGTGCCAGCAGCCCTAGCGGGGGGGCCGGCTACGAGCAGTACTTC
v_gene: TRBV18; j_gene: TRBJ1-6; d_gene: NA; abundance: NA; CDR3aa: CASSPYVFQAQSSYNSPLHF; CDR3nt: TGTGCCAGCTCACCATACGTCTTCCAGGCGCAAAGCTCCTATAATTCACCCCTCCACTTT
v_gene: TRBV12-3/TRBV12-4; j_gene: TRBJ1-1; d_gene: NA; abundance: NA; CDR3aa: CASSLGAEAFF; CDR3nt: TGTGCCAGCAGTTTGGGGGCAGAAGCTTTCTTT
v_gene: TRBV5-1; j_gene: TRBJ2-6; d_gene: NA; abundance: NA; CDR3aa: CASSSYREPGANVLTF; CDR3nt: TGCGCCAGCAGCTCGTACAGGGAACCTGGGGCCAACGTCCTGACTTTC
v_gene: TRBV18; j_gene: TRBJ2-5; d_gene: TRBD2; abundance: NA; CDR3aa: CASSRDYNQETQYF; CDR3nt: TGTGCCAGCTCAAGGGACTACAACCAAGAGACCCAGTACTTC